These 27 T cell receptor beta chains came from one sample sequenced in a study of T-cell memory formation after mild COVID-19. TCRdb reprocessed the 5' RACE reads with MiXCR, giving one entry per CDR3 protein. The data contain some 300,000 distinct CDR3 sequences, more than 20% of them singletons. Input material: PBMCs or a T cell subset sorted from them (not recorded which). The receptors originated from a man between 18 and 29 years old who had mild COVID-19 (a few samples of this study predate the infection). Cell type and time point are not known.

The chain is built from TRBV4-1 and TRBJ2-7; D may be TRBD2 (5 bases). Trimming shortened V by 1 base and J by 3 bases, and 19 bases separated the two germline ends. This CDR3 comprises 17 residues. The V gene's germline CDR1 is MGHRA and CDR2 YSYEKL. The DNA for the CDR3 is TGCGCCAGCAGCCAAGGCCACGGACTTAAATCCATCTACGAGCAGTACTTC. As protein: CASSQGHGLKSIYEQYF.

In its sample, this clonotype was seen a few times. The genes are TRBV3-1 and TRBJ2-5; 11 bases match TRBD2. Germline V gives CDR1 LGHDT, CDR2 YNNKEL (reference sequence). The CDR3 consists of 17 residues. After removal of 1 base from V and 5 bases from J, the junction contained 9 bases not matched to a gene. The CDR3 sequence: CASSQVLSGGVQETQYF. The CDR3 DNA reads TGTGCCAGCAGCCAAGTGCTTAGCGGGGGGGTCCAGGAGACCCAGTACTTC.

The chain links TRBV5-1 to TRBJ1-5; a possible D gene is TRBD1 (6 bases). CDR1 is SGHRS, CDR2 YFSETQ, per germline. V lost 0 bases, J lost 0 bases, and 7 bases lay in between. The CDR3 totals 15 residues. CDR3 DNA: TGCGCCAGCAGCTTGGCAGGGGATAGCAATCAGCCCCAGCATTTT. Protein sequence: CASSLAGDSNQPQHF. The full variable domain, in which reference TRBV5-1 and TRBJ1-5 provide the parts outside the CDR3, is KAGVTQTPRYLIKTRGQQVTLSCSPISGHRSVSWYQQTPGQGLQFLFEYFSETQRNKGNFPGRFSGRQFSNSRSEMNVSTLELGDSALYLCASSLAGDSNQPQHFGDGTRLSIL.

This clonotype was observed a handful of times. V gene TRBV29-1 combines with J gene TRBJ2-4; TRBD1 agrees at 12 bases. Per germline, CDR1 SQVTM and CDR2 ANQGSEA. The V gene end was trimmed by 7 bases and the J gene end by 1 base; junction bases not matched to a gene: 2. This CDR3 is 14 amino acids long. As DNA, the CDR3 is TGCAGCGCGGGACAGGGGGCGGCCAAAAACATTCAGTACTTC. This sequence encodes CSAGQGAAKNIQYF.

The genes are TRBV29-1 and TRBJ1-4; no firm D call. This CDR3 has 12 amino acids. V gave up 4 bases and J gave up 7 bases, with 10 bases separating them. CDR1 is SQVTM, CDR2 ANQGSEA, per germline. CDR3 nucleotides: TGCAGCGTTGCCGAATTAGGTGAAAAACTGTTTTTT. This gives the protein CSVAELGEKLFF. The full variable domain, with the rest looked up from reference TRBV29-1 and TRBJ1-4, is SAVISQKPSRDICQRGTSLTIQCQVDSQVTMMFWYRQQPGQSLTLIATANQGSEATYESGFVIDKFPISRPNLTFSTLTVSNMSPEDSSIYLCSVAELGEKLFFGSGTQLSVL.

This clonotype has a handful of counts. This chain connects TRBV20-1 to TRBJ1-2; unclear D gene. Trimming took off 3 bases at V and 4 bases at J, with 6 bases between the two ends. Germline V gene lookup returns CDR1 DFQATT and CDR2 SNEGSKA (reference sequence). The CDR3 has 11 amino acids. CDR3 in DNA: TGCAGTGCTAGCTACAGCTATGGCTACACCTTC. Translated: CSASYSYGYTF.

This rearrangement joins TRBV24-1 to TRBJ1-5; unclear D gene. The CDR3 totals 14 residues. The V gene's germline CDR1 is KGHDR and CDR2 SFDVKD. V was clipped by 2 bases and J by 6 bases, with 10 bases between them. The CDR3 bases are TGTGCCACCAGTGATTCCACGTCAGGTCAGCCCCAGCATTTT. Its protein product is CATSDSTSGQPQHF.

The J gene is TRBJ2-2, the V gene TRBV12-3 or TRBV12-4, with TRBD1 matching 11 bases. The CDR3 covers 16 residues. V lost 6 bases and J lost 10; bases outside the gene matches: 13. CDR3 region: CASSRSRTGGFEELFF. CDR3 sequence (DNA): TGTGCCAGCAGCCGAAGCCGGACAGGGGGCTTCGAGGAGCTGTTTTTT.

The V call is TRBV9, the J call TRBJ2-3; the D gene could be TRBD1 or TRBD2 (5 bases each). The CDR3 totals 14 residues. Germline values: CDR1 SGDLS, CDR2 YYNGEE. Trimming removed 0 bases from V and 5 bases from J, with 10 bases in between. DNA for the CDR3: TGTGCCAGCAGCGTAGGAATGGGGGTAGATACGCAGTATTTT. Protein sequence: CASSVGMGVDTQYF.

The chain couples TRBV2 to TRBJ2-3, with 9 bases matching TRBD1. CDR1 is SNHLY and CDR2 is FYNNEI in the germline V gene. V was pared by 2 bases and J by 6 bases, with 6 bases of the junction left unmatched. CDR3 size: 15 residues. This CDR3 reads CASSEQAQGADTQYF. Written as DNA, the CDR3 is TGTGCCAGCAGTGAACAGGCACAGGGGGCGGATACGCAGTATTTT.

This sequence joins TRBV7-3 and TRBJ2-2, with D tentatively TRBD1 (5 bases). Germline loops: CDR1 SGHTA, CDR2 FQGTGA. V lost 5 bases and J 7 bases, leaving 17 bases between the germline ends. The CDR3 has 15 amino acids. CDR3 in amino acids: CASSPFGQGDGELFF. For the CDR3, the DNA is TGTGCCAGCAGCCCCTTTGGGCAGGGTGACGGGGAGCTGTTTTTT.

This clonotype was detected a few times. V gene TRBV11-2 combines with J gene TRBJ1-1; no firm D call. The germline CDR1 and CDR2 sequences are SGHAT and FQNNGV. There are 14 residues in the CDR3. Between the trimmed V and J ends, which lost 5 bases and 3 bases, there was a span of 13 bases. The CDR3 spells CASSPWARDTEAFF. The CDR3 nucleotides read TGTGCCAGCAGCCCGTGGGCGAGGGACACTGAAGCTTTCTTT.

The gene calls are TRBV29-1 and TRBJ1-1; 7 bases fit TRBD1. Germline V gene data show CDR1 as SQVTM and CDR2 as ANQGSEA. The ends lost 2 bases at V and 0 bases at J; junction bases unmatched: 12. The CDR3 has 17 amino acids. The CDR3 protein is CSVELVFEGAMNTEAFF. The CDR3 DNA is TGCAGCGTTGAATTGGTATTTGAGGGGGCGATGAACACTGAAGCTTTCTTT. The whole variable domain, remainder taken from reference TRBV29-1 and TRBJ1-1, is SAVISQKPSRDICQRGTSLTIQCQVDSQVTMMFWYRQQPGQSLTLIATANQGSEATYESGFVIDKFPISRPNLTFSTLTVSNMSPEDSSIYLCSVELVFEGAMNTEAFFGQGTRLTVV.

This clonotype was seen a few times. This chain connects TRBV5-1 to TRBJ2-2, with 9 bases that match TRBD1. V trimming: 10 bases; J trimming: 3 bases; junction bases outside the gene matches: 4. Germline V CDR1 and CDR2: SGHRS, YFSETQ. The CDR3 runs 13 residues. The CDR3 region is CASDRGDTGELFF. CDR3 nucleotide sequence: TGCGCCTCGGACAGGGGCGACACCGGGGAGCTGTTTTTT.

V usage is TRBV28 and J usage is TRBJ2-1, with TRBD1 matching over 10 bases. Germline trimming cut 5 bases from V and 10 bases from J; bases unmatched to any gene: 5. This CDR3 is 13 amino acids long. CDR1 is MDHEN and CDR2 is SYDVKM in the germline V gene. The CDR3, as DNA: TGTGCCAGCAGTCTCATGGGACAGGGGGAGCAGTTCTTC. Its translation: CASSLMGQGEQFF.

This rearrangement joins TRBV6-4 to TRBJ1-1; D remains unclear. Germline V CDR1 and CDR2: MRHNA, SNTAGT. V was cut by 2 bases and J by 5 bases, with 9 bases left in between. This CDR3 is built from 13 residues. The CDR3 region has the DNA TGTGCCAGCAGTGACCAGGTTGGGACTGAAGCTTTCTTT. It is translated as CASSDQVGTEAFF.

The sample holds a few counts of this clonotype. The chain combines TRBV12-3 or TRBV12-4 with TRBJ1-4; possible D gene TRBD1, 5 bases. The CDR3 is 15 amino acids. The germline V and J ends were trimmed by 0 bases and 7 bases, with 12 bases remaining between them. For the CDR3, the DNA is TGTGCCAGCAGTTTAGCGCTGGGGAGGGGTGAAAAACTGTTTTTT. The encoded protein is CASSLALGRGEKLFF.

The CDR3 coding sequence is TGTGCCAGCAGGCGGGGGTTCCTCGAGCAGTACTTC. Encoded protein: CASRRGFLEQYF. This sequence joins TRBV6-5 and TRBJ2-7, with TRBD2 matching over 7 bases. The CDR3 consists of 12 residues. V shed 6 bases, J shed 6 bases, and the junction held 5 bases outside the gene matches. The germline gives CDR1 MNHEY, CDR2 SVGAGI.

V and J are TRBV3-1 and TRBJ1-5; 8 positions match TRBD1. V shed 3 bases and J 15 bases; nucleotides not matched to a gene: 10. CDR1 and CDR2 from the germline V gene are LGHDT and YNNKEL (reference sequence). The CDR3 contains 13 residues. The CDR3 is CASSQADRVLLHF. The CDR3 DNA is TGTGCCAGCAGCCAGGCGGACAGGGTCTTATTGCATTTT.

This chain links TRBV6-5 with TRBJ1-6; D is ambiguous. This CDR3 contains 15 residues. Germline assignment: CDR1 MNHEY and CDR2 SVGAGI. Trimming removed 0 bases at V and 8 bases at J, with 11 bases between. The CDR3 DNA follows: TGTGCCAGCAGTTACTCGGGAGGGCCGGATTCACCCCTCCACTTT. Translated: CASSYSGGPDSPLHF.

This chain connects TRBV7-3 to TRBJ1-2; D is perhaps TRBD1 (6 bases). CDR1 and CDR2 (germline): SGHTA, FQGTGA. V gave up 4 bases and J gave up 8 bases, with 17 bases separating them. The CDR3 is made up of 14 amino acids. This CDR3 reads CASSSTQGGTGYTF. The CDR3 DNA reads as TGTGCCAGCAGCTCAACTCAAGGGGGTACCGGCTACACCTTC.

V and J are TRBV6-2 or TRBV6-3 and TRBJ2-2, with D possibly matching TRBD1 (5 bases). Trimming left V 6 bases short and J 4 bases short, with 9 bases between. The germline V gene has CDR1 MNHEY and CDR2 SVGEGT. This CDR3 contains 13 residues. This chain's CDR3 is CASRRQITGELFF. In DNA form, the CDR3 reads TGTGCCAGCAGGCGACAGATCACCGGGGAGCTGTTTTTT.

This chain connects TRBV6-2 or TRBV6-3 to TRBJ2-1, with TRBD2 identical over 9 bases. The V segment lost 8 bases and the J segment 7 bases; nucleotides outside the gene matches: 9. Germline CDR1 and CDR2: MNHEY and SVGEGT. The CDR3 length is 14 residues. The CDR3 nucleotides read TGTGCCAGCGCGGGCGGGGGGGCGGCAAATGAGCAGTTCTTC. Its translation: CASAGGGAANEQFF.

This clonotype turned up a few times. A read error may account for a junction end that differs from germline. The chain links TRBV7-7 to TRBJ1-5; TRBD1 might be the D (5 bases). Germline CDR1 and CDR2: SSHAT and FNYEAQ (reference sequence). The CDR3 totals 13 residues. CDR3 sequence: CASSLNGDQPQHF. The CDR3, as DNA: TGTGCTAGCAGCTTGAACGGGGACCAGCCCCAGCATTTT.

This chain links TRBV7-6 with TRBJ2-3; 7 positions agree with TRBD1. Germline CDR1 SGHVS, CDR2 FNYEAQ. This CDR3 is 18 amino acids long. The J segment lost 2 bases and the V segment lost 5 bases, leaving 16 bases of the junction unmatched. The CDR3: CASSTPRGQRSLTDTQYF. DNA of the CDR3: TGTGCCAGCAGCACCCCTCGGGGACAGCGATCCCTCACAGATACGCAGTATTTT.

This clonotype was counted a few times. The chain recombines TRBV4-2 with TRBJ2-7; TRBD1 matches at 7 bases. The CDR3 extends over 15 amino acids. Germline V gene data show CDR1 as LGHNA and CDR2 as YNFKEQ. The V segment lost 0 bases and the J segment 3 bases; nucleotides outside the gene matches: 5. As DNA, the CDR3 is TGTGCCAGCAGCCAAGATTGGGCAGGGGGCTACGAGCAGTACGTC. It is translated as CASSQDWAGGYEQYV.

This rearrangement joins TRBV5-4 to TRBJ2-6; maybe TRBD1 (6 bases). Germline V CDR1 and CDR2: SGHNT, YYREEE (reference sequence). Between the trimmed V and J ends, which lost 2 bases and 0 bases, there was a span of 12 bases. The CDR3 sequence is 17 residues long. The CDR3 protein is CASSFRGESSGANVLTF. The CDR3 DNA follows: TGTGCCAGCAGCTTCAGGGGCGAAAGCTCTGGGGCCAACGTCCTGACTTTC.